What follows are 20 T cell receptor beta chains derived from one specimen sequenced in a study of T cell responses to AZD1222 COVID-19 vaccine. Sequencing used immunoSEQ multiplex PCR; TCRdb keeps in-frame clones, though not all of them. The sample consists of about 110,000 clones, 90% of them appearing once. Here the sequenced sample was peripheral blood, taken on day 0 of AZD1222 vaccination. The receptors come from an adult in good health.

This rearrangement joins TRBV11-2 to TRBJ2-3; 10 bases are shared with TRBD1. V lost 5 bases and J lost 4; bases outside the gene matches: 3. Germline CDR1 is SGHAT and CDR2 is FQNNGV. The CDR3 runs 14 residues. CDR3 sequence: CASSRQGASDTQYF. CDR3 nucleotides: TGTGCCAGCAGCAGACAGGGGGCATCAGATACGCAGTATTTT. Supplemented by reference TRBV11-2 and TRBJ2-3, the full variable domain reads EAGVAQSPRYKIIEKRQSVAFWCNPISGHATLYWYQQILGQGPKLLIQFQNNGVVDDSQLPKDRFSAERLKGVDSTLKIQPAKLEDSAVYLCASSRQGASDTQYFGPGTRLTVL.

The genes are TRBV6-2 or TRBV6-3 and TRBJ1-5; perhaps TRBD1 as D (6 bases). V shed 5 bases and J shed 9 bases, with 17 bases lying between them. The CDR3 consists of 14 residues. CDR1 and CDR2 from the germline V gene are MNHEY and SVGEGT. The CDR3 bases are TGTGCCAGCAGTCCCTTTCCAGGGGTCTTGCCCCAGCATTTT. Translation: CASSPFPGVLPQHF.

This chain links TRBV10-1 with TRBJ2-5, with TRBD2 matching 8 bases. The CDR3 is 16 amino acids. Germline CDR1 is WNHNN and CDR2 is SYGVQD (reference sequence). With 0 bases clipped from V and 2 bases from J, the junction kept 5 bases outside the gene matches. The CDR3 spells CASSESLAGSQETQYF. The CDR3 nucleotides read TGCGCCAGCAGTGAGTCTCTAGCGGGTTCTCAAGAGACCCAGTACTTC.

The chain is built from TRBV4-1 and TRBJ1-4; D may be TRBD1 (5 bases). The CDR3 sequence is 14 residues long. Germline loops: CDR1 MGHRA, CDR2 YSYEKL. V was shortened by 7 bases and J by 7 bases, with 16 bases between the two germline ends. Here the CDR3 reads CASTPEVGVEKLFF. CDR3 nucleotide sequence: TGCGCCAGCACCCCCGAGGTGGGGGTTGAAAAACTGTTTTTT.

The V gene is TRBV27, the J gene TRBJ2-3; 7 bases fit TRBD1. Germline trimming cut 4 bases from V and 3 bases from J; bases unmatched to any gene: 16. Germline loops: CDR1 MNHEY, CDR2 SMNVEV (reference sequence). The CDR3 spans 18 residues. CDR3 DNA: TGTGCCAGCAGTTCCTCACTCTACAGGGGCGCAGCTACAGATACGCAGTATTTT. Amino acid sequence: CASSSSLYRGAATDTQYF.

About this clone: The junction differs from germline at one of its ends, possibly a read error. The rearrangement joins TRBV9 to TRBJ1-5, with a possible D match to TRBD1 (6 bases). Germline V gives CDR1 SGDLS, CDR2 YYNGEE. The CDR3 loop spans 14 amino acids. The CDR3 reads CASSSGTGGQPQHF. For the CDR3, the DNA is TGTGCCAGCAGCTCTGGGACGGGGGGCCAGCCCCAACATTTT. Based on the CDR3 plus reference TRBV9 and TRBJ1-5, the full variable domain is DSGVTQTPKHLITATGQRVTLRCSPRSGDLSVYWYQQSLDQGLQFLIQYYNGEERAKGNILERFSAQQFPDLHSELNLSSLELGDSALYFCASSSGTGGQPQHFGDGTRLSIL.

This sequence joins TRBV6-5 and TRBJ1-2, with TRBD1 matching over 7 bases. Germline CDR1 MNHEY, CDR2 SVGAGI. This CDR3 spans 14 amino acids. V shed 8 bases, J shed 3 bases, and the junction held 9 bases outside the gene matches. Here the CDR3 reads CASAMKGQYYGYTF. The CDR3 nucleotides are TGTGCCAGCGCCATGAAGGGACAGTACTATGGCTACACCTTC.

The V call is TRBV5-1, the J call TRBJ2-7; D is ambiguous. Between the trimmed V and J ends, which lost 0 bases and 6 bases, there was a span of 7 bases. The CDR3 extends over 12 amino acids. Germline V gives CDR1 SGHRS, CDR2 YFSETQ. The CDR3 DNA follows: TGCGCCAGCAGCTTGGAACCGTTCGAGCAGTACTTC. This encodes CASSLEPFEQYF. The full variable domain, its missing parts supplied by reference TRBV5-1 and TRBJ2-7, is KAGVTQTPRYLIKTRGQQVTLSCSPISGHRSVSWYQQTPGQGLQFLFEYFSETQRNKGNFPGRFSGRQFSNSRSEMNVSTLELGDSALYLCASSLEPFEQYFGPGTRLTVT.

The chain recombines TRBV28 with TRBJ1-1, with a weak D call TRBD1 (5 bases). Trimming cost V 7 bases and J 6 bases, with 18 bases left between them. This CDR3 region has 14 residues. Germline V gene data show CDR1 as MDHEN and CDR2 as SYDVKM. CDR3 sequence (DNA): TGTGCCAGCATTGTCGGGGGGACGGCCTCTGAAGCTTTCTTT. It translates to CASIVGGTASEAFF.

The chain recombines TRBV4-3 with TRBJ1-4; D perhaps matches TRBD1 (5 bases). The germline CDR1 and CDR2 sequences are LGHNA and YSLEER. The CDR3 length is 15 residues. Between the trimmed V and J ends, which lost 0 bases and 4 bases, there was a span of 9 bases. This CDR3 is CASSQDWGINEKLFF. DNA of the CDR3: TGCGCCAGCAGCCAAGATTGGGGCATTAATGAAAAACTGTTTTTT.

This chain joins TRBV4-1 and TRBJ2-2, with D possibly called TRBD1 or TRBD2 (5 bases each). V was pared by 4 bases and J by 0 bases, with 15 bases between. CDR1 is MGHRA, CDR2 YSYEKL, per germline. There are 17 residues in the CDR3. The CDR3 loop reads CASSLTRGSANTGELFF. The DNA of the CDR3 is TGCGCCAGCAGCCTAACGAGGGGATCTGCGAACACCGGGGAGCTGTTTTTT.

The V and J genes are TRBV29-1 and TRBJ1-3; 7 bases match TRBD1. V dropped 6 bases and J dropped 1; count of bases not matched to a gene: 6. CDR3 length: 14 amino acids. Germline lookup yields CDR1 SQVTM and CDR2 ANQGSEA. CDR3: CSVSGTASGNTIYF. The CDR3 DNA reads TGCAGCGTCTCCGGGACAGCTTCTGGAAACACCATATATTTT.

This chain connects TRBV18 to TRBJ2-3; perhaps TRBD1 as D (6 bases). Trimming removed 1 base from V and 2 bases from J, with 10 bases in between. This CDR3 spans 15 amino acids. Per germline, CDR1 KGHSH and CDR2 LQKENI. The CDR3 spells CASSPRAGDTDTQYF. Here the CDR3 DNA reads TGTGCCAGCTCACCACGGGCAGGGGACACAGATACGCAGTATTTT.

This chain links TRBV5-4 with TRBJ1-3, with D possibly TRBD1 on 5 matching bases. Germline CDR1 and CDR2: SGHNT and YYREEE (reference sequence). The CDR3 loop spans 15 amino acids. Trimming shortened V by 3 bases and J by 0 bases, and 10 bases separated the two germline ends. The CDR3 DNA reads TGTGCCAGCAGCTCGATGACAGTCTCTGGAAACACCATATATTTT. This sequence encodes CASSSMTVSGNTIYF.

This clone was counted a few times. The V and J genes are TRBV7-2 and TRBJ1-2; TRBD1 agrees at 7 bases. The J segment lost 8 bases and the V segment lost 5 bases, leaving 5 bases of the junction unmatched. Per germline, CDR1 SGHTA and CDR2 FQGNSA. The CDR3 has 12 amino acids. The DNA for the CDR3 is TGTGCCAGCAGCCAGACAGGGATCGGCTACACCTTC. Amino acids: CASSQTGIGYTF. The whole variable domain, filled in from reference TRBV7-2 and TRBJ1-2, reads GAGVSQSPSNKVTEKGKDVELRCDPISGHTALYWYRQSLGQGLEFLIYFQGNSAPDKSGLPSDRFSAERTGGSVSTLTIQRTQQEDSAVYLCASSQTGIGYTFGSGTRLTVV.

The chain employs TRBV13 and TRBJ2-3; weak D call: TRBD2 (6 bases). Germline assignment: CDR1 PRHDT and CDR2 FYEKMQ (reference sequence). V was shortened by 6 bases and J by 3 bases, with 19 bases between the two germline ends. The length of the CDR3 is 16 residues. Written as DNA, the CDR3 is TGTGCCAGCAGTCCTCGACTAGACGGCTTGACAGATACGCAGTATTTT. Its protein is CASSPRLDGLTDTQYF.

Details on this clone: The junction and the germline gene differ at one end; a read error may be behind it. The chain is built from TRBV5-4 and TRBJ1-1; 8 nucleotides match TRBD1. Germline V gene sequence: CDR1 SGHNT, CDR2 YYREEE (reference sequence). The CDR3 covers 11 residues. The CDR3 loop reads CVSTTGGEAFF. CDR3 bases: TGTGTCAGCACCACAGGGGGTGAAGCTTTCTTT.

V gene TRBV5-4 combines with J gene TRBJ1-1; perhaps TRBD1 as D (6 bases). CDR3 length: 16 residues. Germline values: CDR1 SGHNT, CDR2 YYREEE (reference sequence). V shed 3 bases and J shed 1 base, with 16 bases lying between them. The CDR3 DNA reads TGTGCCAGCAGCTACGCTCGACAGGTGGGGAACACTGAAGCTTTCTTT. Translated: CASSYARQVGNTEAFF. Complete variable domain (other parts from reference TRBV5-4 and TRBJ1-1): ETGVTQSPTHLIKTRGQQVTLRCSSQSGHNTVSWYQQALGQGPQFIFQYYREEENGRGNFPPRFSGLQFPNYSSELNVNALELDDSALYLCASSYARQVGNTEAFFGQGTRLTVV.

The chain recombines TRBV6-2 or TRBV6-3 with TRBJ1-3; D may be TRBD1 (6 bases). Trimming removed 2 bases from V and 2 bases from J, with 13 bases in between. The CDR3 runs 16 residues. Germline V gene lookup returns CDR1 MNHEY and CDR2 SVGEGT. The CDR3 nucleotides read TGTGCCAGCAGTTACGGGCTCGGGGGCACTGGAAACACCATATATTTT. This codes for CASSYGLGGTGNTIYF.

CDR3: CATGAGLAAYNEQFF. CDR3 DNA sequence: TGTGCCACCGGGGCGGGACTAGCGGCCTACAATGAGCAGTTCTTC. The V call is TRBV28, the J call TRBJ2-1; TRBD2 matches at 11 bases. CDR3 length: 15 amino acids. CDR1 is MDHEN, CDR2 SYDVKM, per germline. After removal of 10 bases from V and 2 bases from J, the junction contained 7 bases not matched to a gene.